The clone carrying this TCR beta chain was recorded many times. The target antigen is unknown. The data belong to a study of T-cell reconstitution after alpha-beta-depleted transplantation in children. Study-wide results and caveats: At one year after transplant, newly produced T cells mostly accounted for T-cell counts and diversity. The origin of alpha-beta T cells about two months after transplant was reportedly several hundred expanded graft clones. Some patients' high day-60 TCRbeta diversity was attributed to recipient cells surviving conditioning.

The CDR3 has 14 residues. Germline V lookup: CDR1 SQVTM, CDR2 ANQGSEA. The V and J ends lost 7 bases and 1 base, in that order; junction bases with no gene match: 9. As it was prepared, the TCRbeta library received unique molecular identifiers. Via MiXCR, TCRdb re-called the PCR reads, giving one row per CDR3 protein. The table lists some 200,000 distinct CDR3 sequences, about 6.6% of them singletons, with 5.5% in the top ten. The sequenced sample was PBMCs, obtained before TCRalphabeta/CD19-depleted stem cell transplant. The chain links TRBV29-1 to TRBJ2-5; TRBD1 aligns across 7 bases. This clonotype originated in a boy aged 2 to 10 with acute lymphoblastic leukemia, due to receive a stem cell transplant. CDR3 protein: CSGTPGGLQETQYF. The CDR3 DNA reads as TGCAGCGGAACCCCAGGGGGTCTCCAAGAGACCCAGTACTTC.